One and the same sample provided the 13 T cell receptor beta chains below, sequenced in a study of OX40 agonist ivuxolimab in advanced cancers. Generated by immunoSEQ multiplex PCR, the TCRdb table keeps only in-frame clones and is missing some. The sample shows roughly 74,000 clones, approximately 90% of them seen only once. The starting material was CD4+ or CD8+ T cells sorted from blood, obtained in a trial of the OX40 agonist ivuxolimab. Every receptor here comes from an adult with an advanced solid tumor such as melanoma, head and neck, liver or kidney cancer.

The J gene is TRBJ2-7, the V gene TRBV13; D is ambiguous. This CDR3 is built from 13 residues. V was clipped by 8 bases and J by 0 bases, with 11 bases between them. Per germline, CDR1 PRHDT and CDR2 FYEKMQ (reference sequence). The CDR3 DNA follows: TGTGCCAGCGCATCCAGGAGCTCCTACGAGCAGTACTTC. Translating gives CASASRSSYEQYF.

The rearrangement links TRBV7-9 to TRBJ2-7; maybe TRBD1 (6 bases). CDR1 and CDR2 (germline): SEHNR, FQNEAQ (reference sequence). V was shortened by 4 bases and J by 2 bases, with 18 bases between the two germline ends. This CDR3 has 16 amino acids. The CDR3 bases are TGTGCCAGCAGCTCCTACAGGGCACGGGCGCCCTACGAGCAGTACTTC. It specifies CASSSYRARAPYEQYF.

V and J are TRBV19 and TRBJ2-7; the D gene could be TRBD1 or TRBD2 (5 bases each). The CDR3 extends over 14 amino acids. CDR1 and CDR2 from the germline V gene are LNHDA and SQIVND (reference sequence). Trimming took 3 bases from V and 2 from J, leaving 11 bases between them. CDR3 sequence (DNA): TGTGCCAGTAGTATTTCGGGGCCCACCTACGAGCAGTACTTC. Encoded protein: CASSISGPTYEQYF.

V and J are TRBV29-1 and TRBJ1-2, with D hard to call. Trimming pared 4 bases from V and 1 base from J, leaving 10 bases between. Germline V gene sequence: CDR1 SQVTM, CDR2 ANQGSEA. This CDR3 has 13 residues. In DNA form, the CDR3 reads TGCAGCGTTGTCGGCAACAATAACTATGGCTACACCTTC. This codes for CSVVGNNNYGYTF.

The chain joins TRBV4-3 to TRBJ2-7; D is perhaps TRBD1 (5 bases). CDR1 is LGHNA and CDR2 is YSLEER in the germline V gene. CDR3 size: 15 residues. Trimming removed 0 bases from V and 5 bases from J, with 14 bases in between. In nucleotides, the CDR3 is TGCGCCAGCAGCCAAGATTACAGGAGCGTGCACGAGCAGTACTTC. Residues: CASSQDYRSVHEQYF.

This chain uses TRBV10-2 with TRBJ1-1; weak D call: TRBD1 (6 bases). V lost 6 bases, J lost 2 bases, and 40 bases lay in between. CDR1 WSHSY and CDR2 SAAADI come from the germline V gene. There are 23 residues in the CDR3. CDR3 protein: CASSPHPLPTGVRGETDNTEAFF. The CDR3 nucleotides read TGCGCCAGCAGCCCTCATCCCCTCCCGACAGGAGTGCGTGGGGAGACCGACAACACTGAAGCTTTCTTT.

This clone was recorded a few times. CDR3 sequence: CASSPGTARGYTF. Written as DNA, the CDR3 is TGTGCCAGCAGCCCCGGGACAGCTCGGGGCTACACCTTC. V and J are TRBV7-9 and TRBJ1-2; 7 bases line up with TRBD1. Trimming took 5 bases from V and 8 from J; bases not matched to a gene: 8. Looked up from germline, CDR1 is SEHNR and CDR2 is FQNEAQ (reference sequence). The CDR3 contains 13 residues.

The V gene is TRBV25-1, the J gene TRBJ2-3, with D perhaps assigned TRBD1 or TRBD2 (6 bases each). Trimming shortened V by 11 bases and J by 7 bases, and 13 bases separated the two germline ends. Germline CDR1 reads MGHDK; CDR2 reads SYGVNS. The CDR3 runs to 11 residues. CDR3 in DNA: TGTGCCTCCGAAGGGGGGTATACGCAGTATTTT. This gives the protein CASEGGYTQYF. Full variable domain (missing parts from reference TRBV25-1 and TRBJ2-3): EADIYQTPRYLVIGTGKKITLECSQTMGHDKMYWYQQDPGMELHLIHYSYGVNSTEKGDLSSESTVSRIRTEHFPLTLESARPSHTSQYLCASEGGYTQYFGPGTRLTVL.

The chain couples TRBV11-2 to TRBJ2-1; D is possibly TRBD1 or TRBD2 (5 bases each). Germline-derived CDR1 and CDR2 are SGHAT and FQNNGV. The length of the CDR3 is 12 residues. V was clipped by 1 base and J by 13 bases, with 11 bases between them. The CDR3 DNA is TGTGCCAGCAGCTTAGTGCCGGGGACCCAGTTCTTC. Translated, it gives CASSLVPGTQFF.

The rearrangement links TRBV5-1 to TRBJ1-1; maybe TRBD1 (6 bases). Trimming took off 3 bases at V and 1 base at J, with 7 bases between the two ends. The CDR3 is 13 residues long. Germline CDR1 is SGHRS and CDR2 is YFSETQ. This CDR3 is CASSSQGNTEAFF. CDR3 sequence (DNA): TGCGCCAGCAGCTCACAGGGGAACACTGAAGCTTTCTTT.

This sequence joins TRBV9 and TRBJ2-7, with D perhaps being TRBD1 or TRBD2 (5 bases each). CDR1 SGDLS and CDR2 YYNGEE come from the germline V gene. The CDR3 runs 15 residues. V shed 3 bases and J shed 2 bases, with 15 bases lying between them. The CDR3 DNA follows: TGTGCCAGCAGCGGAGGGGCAGGGTTGACCTACGAGCAGTACTTC. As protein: CASSGGAGLTYEQYF.

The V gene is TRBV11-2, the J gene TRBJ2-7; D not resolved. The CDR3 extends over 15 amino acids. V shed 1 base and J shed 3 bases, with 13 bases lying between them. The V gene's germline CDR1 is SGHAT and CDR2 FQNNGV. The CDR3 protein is CASSLGIGPLYEQYF. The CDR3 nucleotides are TGTGCCAGCAGCTTAGGAATAGGCCCGCTCTACGAGCAGTACTTC.

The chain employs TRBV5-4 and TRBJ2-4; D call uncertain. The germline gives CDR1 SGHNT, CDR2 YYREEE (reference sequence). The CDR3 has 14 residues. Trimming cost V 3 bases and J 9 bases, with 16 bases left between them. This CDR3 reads CASSYRFEGSIQYF. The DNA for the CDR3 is TGTGCCAGCAGCTATCGTTTCGAAGGAAGCATTCAGTACTTC.